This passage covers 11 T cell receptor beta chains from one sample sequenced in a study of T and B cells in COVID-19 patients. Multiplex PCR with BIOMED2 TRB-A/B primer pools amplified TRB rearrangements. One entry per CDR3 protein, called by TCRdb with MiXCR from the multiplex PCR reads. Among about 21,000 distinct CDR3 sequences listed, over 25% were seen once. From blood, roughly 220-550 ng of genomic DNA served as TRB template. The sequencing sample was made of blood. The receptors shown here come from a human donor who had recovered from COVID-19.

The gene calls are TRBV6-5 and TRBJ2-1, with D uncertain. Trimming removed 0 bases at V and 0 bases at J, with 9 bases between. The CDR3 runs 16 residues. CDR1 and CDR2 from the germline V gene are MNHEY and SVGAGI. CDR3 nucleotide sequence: TGTGCCAGCAGTTACTCGAGTGGGGTCTCCTACAATGAGCAGTTCTTC. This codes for CASSYSSGVSYNEQFF.

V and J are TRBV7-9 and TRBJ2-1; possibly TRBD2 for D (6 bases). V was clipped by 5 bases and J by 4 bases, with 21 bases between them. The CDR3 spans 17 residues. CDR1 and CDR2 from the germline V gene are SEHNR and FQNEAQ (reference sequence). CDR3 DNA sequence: TGTGCCAGCAGCCGCCAAGGGATAGCGGACTTTTACAATGAGCAGTTCTTC. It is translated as CASSRQGIADFYNEQFF.

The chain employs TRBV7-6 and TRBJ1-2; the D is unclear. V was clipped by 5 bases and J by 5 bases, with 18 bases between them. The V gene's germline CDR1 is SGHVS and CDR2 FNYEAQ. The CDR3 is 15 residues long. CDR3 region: CASSPNLDGYYGYTF. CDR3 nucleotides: TGTGCCAGCAGCCCAAACCTCGACGGATATTATGGCTACACCTTC. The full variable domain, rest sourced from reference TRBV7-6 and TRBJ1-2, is GAGVSQSPRYKVTKRGQDVALRCDPISGHVSLYWYRQALGQGPEFLTYFNYEAQQDKSGLPNDRFSAERPEGSISTLTIQRTEQRDSAMYRCASSPNLDGYYGYTFGSGTRLTVV.

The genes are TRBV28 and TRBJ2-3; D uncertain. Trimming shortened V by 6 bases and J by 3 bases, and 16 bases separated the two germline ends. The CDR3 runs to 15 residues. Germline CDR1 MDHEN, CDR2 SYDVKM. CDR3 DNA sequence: TGTGCCAGCAGCCGCCGAGGTTTCGGGACAGATACGCAGTATTTT. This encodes CASSRRGFGTDTQYF.

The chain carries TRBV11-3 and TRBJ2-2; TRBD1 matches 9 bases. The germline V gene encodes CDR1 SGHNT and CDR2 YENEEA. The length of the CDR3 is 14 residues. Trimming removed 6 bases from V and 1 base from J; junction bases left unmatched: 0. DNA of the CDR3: TGTGCCAGCAGGGGACAGGGGAACACCGGGGAGCTGTTTTTT. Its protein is CASRGQGNTGELFF.

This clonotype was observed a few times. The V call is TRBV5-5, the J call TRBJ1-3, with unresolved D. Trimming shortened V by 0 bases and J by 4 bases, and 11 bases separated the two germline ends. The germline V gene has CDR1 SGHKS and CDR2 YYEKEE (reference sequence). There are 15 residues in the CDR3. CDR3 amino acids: CASSLAVVPGNTIYF. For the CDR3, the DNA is TGTGCCAGCAGCTTGGCCGTGGTTCCCGGAAACACCATATATTTT.

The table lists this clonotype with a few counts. The CDR3 DNA reads TGTGCCAGCAGCTTGGCTAGCGGGGACAGTGAGCAGTTCTTC. Translating it yields CASSLASGDSEQFF. The chain has TRBV5-4 and TRBJ2-1; 9 nucleotides match TRBD2. The germline V gene encodes CDR1 SGHNT and CDR2 YYREEE (reference sequence). Trimming removed 0 bases from V and 9 bases from J; junction bases left unmatched: 4. The CDR3 extends over 14 amino acids.

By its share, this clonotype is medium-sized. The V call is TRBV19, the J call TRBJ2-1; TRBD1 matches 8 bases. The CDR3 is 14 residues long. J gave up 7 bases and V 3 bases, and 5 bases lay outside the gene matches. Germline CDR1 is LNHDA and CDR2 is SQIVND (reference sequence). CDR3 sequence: CASSIGQGANEQFF. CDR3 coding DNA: TGTGCCAGTAGTATCGGGCAGGGGGCAAATGAGCAGTTCTTC.

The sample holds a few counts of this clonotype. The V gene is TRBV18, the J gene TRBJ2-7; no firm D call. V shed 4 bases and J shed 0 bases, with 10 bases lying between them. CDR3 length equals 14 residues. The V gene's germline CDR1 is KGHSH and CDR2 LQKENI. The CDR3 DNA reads TGTGCCAGCTCACATCCGGGCTTCTCCTACGAGCAGTACTTC. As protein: CASSHPGFSYEQYF.

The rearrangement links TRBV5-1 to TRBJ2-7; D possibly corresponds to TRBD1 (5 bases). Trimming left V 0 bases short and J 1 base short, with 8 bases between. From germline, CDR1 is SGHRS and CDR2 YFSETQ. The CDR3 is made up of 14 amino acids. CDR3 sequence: CASSLGDSSYEQYF. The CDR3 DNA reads TGCGCCAGCAGCTTGGGTGACAGTTCCTACGAGCAGTACTTC. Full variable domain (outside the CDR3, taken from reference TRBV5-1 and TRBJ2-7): KAGVTQTPRYLIKTRGQQVTLSCSPISGHRSVSWYQQTPGQGLQFLFEYFSETQRNKGNFPGRFSGRQFSNSRSEMNVSTLELGDSALYLCASSLGDSSYEQYFGPGTRLTVT.

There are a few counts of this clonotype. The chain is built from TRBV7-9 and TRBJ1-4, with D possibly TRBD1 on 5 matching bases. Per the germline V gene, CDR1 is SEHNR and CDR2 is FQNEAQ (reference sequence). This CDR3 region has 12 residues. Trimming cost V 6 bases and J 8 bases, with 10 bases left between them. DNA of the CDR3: TGTGCCAGCAGGGGGGTCCAGGAAAAACTGTTTTTT. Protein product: CASRGVQEKLFF.